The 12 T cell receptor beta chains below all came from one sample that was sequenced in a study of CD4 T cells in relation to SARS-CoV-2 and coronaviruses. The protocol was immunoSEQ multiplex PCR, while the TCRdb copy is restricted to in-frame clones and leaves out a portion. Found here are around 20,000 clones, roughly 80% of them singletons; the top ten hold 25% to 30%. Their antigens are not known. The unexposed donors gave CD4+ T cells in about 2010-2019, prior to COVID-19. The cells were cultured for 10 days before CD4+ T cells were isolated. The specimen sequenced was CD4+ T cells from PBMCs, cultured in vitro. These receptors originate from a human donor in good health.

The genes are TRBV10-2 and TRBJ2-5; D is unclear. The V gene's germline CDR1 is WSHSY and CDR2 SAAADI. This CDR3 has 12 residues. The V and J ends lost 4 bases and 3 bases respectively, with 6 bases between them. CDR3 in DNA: TGCGCCAGCAGTGTCGGTGAAGAGACCCAGTACTTC. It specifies CASSVGEETQYF.

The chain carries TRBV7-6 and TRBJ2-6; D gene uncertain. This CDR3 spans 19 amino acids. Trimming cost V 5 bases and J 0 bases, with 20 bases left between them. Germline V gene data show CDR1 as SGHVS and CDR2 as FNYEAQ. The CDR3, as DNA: TGTGCCAGCAGCCGGAGAACGGGCAGTTCCTTCTCTGGGGCCAACGTCCTGACTTTC. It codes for CASSRRTGSSFSGANVLTF.

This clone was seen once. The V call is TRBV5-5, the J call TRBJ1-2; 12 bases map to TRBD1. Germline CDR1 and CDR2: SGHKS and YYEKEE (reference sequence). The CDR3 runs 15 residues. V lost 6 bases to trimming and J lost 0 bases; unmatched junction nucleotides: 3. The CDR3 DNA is TGTGCCAGCAAGGGACAGGGGGCGACTAACTATGGCTACACCTTC. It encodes CASKGQGATNYGYTF.

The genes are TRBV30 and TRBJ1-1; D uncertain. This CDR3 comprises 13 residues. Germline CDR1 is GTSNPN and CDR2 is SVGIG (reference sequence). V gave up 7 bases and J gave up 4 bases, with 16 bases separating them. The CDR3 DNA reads TGTGCCTCTAAAGGACCCCTGAGCACTGAAGCTTTCTTT. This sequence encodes CASKGPLSTEAFF.

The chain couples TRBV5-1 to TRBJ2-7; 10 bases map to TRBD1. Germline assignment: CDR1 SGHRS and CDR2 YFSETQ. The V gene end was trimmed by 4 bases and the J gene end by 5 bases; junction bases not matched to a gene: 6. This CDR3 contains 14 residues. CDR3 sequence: CASSPDRGPNEQYF. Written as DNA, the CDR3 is TGCGCCAGCAGCCCAGACAGGGGGCCAAACGAGCAGTACTTC.

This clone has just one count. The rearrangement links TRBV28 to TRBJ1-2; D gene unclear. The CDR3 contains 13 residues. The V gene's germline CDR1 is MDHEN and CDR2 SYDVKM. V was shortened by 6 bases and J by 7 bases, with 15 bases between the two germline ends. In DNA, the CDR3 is TGTGCCAGCAGGTCCACAGTTCAAGGTGGCTACACCTTC. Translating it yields CASRSTVQGGYTF.

The CDR3: CASSQGGARNTGELFF. The CDR3 nucleotides read TGCGCCAGCAGCCAAGGGGGGGCGCGGAACACCGGGGAGCTGTTTTTT. The V gene is TRBV4-1, the J gene TRBJ2-2; D tentatively fits TRBD1 or TRBD2 (6 bases each). V was shortened by 1 base and J by 1 base, with 10 bases between the two germline ends. Germline V CDR1 and CDR2: MGHRA, YSYEKL. The CDR3 loop spans 16 amino acids.

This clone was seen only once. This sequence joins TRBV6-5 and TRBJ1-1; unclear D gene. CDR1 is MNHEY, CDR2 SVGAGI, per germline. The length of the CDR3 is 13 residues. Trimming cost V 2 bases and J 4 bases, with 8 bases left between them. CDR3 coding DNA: TGTGCCAGCAGTTACCGCCAGAGCACTGAAGCTTTCTTT. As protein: CASSYRQSTEAFF.

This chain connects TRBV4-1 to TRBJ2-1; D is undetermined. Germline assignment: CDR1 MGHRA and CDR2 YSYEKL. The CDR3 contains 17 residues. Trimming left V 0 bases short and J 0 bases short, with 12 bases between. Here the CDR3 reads CASSQDFPSPSYNEQFF. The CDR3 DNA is TGCGCCAGCAGCCAAGATTTCCCCAGTCCCTCCTACAATGAGCAGTTCTTC.

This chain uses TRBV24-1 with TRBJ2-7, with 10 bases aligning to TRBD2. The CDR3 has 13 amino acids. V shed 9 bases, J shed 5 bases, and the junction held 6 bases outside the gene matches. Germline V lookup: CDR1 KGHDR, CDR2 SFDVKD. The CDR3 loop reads CATAPSGRDEQYF. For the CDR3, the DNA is TGTGCCACCGCCCCTAGCGGGAGAGACGAGCAGTACTTC.

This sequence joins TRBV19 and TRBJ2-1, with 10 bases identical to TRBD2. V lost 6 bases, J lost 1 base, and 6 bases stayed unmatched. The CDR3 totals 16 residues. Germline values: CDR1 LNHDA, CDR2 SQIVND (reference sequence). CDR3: CASRSSGSTSYNEQFF. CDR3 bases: TGTGCCAGTAGGTCTAGCGGGAGTACGTCCTACAATGAGCAGTTCTTC.

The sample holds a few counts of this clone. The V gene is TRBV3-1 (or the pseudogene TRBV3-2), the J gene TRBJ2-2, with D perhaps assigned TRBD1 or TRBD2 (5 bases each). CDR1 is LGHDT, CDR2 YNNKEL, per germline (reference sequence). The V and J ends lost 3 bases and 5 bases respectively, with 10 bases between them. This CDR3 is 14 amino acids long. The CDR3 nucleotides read TGTGCCAGCAGCCACTCGGGACGAACCGGGGAGCTGTTTTTT. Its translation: CASSHSGRTGELFF.